The source of this T cell receptor beta chain is a study of somatic mutations in cytotoxic T cells in rheumatoid arthritis (dated by TCRdb to 2016 to 2017). Regarding the study in general: Some T-cell populations stained with V beta antibodies were sorted by flow on a FACSAria II or Sony SH800 to nearly 100% purity, with sorted V beta1+ cells additionally subjected to TCRB sequencing. The study asked whether expanded CD8+ T-cell clones in newly diagnosed, untreated rheumatoid arthritis carry somatic mutations, and used TCRB deep sequencing to characterize clonality. For 55 to 70 rheumatoid arthritis patients and 20 or so healthy controls, TCRB deep sequencing was carried out. Median age was essentially the same in the patient group and the control group.

Worth noting for this clone: The specificity of this receptor is unknown. No much larger clone is present one base from it, and per-base qualities are unavailable.

TCRB CDR3 sequencing used the immunoSEQ assay on genomic DNA. Per the original workflow: Analyses were restricted to productive TCRB rearrangements. A clone was defined by a unique TCRB CDR3 sequence, and clonality was computed as a productive clonality index based on Shannon entropy. The template counts of each clone relative to the total templates per sample were used to calculate repertoire overlap between two samples. A correlation with a Spearman r of 0.61 was found between V-gene usage by flow cytometry and V-gene usage by TCRB sequencing. TCRdb took over this immuneACCESS table, retaining in-frame rearrangements with V and J assigned. Such tables are incomplete; in checked studies, under half of the missing clones stem from an unresolved V gene, and the remainder is unexplained. V, J and clone size are taken as reported in that table, and D and trimming were inferred from the DNA itself. A total of 15,000 to 20,000 clones appear in this sample, 73% of them only once. Roughly 23% of the sample comes from the top ten.

Relative to germline, V is missing 6 bases and J is missing 4 bases, with 12 bases of the junction outside any gene match. The CDR3, from cysteine to phenylalanine, totals 15 residues. The kept DNA is CDR3 alone, 45 bases in frame from the first base. CDR1 and CDR2 (MNHNS, SASEGT) derive from the germline V gene. On the study overall, not on this receptor specifically: In 8 out of 65 patients, more than 20% of CD8+ cells belonged to the largest CD8+ clone, while several identical CD8+ TCRB sequences were shared between blood and synovial fluid. There was no significant difference in CD8+ T-cell clonality between rheumatoid arthritis patients and age-matched healthy controls. In patients, CD8+ clonality rose with age (Spearman r ≈ 0.49), which was not the case in healthy controls. The finding that TRBV07 was slightly underrepresented in patients was left unadjusted for multiple comparisons. The expanded CD8+ clones had unknown antigen targets, and not appearing in virus-specific databases did not rule out that they were virus-specific.

With a median age of roughly 58 years (range about 20-80) and approximately 53% female, the healthy controls consisted of 20 blood donors whose buffy coats were used. CD4+ and CD8+ cells were isolated by positive magnetic bead selection on an AutoMACS, and purity was checked by flow cytometry. Peripheral blood mononuclear cells were obtained using density gradient separation with Ficoll-Paque PLUS. Using Nucleospin Tissue or Tissue XS kits, DNA was extracted from CD4-enriched, CD8-enriched or PBMC samples, with quantification by a Qubit 2.0 fluorometer. Rearrangement joined TRBV6-1 to TRBJ2-7, with 7 bases matching TRBD1. This clonotype originated in an older woman in good health. Specimen: CD8+ T cells sorted from blood. Here the CDR3 is given as CASSPGQIIKYEQYF. Read as DNA, the sequence is TGTGCCAGCAGCCCGGGACAGATTATTAAGTACGAGCAGTACTTC.